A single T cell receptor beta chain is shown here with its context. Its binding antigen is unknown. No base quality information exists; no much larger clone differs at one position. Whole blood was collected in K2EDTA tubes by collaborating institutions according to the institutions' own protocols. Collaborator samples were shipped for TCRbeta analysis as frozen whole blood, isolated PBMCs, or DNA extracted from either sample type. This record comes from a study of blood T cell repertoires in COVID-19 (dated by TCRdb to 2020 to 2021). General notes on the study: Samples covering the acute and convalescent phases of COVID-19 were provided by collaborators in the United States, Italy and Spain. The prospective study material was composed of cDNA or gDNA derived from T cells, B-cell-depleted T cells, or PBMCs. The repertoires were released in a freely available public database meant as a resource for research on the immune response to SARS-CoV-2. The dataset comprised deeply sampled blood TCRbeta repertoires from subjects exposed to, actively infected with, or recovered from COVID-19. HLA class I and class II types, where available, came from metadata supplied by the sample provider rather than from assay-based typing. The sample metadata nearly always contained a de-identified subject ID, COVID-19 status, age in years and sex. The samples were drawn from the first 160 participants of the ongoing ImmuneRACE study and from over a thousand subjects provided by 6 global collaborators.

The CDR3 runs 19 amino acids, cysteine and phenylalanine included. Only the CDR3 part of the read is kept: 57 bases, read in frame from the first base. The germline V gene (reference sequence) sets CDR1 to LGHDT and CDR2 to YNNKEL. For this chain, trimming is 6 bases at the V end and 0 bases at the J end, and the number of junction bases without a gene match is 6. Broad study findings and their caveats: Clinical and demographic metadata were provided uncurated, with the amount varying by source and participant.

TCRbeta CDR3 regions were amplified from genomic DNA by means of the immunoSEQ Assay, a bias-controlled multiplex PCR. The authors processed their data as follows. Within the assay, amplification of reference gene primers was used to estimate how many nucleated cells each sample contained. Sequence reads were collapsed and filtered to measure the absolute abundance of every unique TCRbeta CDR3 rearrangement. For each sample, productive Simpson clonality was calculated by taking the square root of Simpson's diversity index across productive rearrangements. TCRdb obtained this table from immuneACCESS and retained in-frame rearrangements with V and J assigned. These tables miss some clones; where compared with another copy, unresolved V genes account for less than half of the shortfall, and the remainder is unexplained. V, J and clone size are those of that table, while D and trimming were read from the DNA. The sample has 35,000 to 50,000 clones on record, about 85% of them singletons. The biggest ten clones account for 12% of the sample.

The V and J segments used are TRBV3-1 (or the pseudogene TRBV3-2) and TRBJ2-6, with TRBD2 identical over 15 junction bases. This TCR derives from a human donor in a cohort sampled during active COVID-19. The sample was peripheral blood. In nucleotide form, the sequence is TGTGCCAGCAGTCGGACTAGCGGGGGGGCCTCCTCTGGGGCCAACGTCCTGACTTTC. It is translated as CASSRTSGGASSGANVLTF.